The entry below gives a single T cell receptor beta chain sequence along with its context. Its antigen is currently unknown. PCR used 60 Vbeta primers and 13 Jbeta primers. Repertoires were generated with immunoSEQ multiplex PCR, while TCRdb's copy carries only in-frame clones and drops some. Of about 170,000 clones in the sample, approximately 80% are singletons; the top ten hold about 2.5%. This entry comes from a study of cytomegalovirus exposure and HLA in healthy donors. Turning to the study itself: Approximately 170 million T cells yielded some 120 million unique TCR beta sequences in earlier analysis.

Broader study findings: Investigators reported some 150 TCR beta chains as tied to cytomegalovirus. Only CMV serostatus was available as immune exposure information. Judged likely to be a sequencing artifact was a cluster of highly shared sequence variants.

The CDR3 length is 13 residues. The trim removed 6 bases at V and 9 bases at J, leaving 8 bases unmatched. CDR1 is MNHNS and CDR2 is SASEGT in the germline V gene. The sequenced sample consisted of PBMCs. The chain joins TRBV6-1 to TRBJ2-1; 7 positions agree with TRBD1. The source is a woman aged 50 to 60 in good health and CMV-seronegative. The CDR3 DNA follows: TGTGCCAGCAGGCCTACAGGGGCGGCTGAGCAGTTCTTC. Encoded protein: CASRPTGAAEQFF.